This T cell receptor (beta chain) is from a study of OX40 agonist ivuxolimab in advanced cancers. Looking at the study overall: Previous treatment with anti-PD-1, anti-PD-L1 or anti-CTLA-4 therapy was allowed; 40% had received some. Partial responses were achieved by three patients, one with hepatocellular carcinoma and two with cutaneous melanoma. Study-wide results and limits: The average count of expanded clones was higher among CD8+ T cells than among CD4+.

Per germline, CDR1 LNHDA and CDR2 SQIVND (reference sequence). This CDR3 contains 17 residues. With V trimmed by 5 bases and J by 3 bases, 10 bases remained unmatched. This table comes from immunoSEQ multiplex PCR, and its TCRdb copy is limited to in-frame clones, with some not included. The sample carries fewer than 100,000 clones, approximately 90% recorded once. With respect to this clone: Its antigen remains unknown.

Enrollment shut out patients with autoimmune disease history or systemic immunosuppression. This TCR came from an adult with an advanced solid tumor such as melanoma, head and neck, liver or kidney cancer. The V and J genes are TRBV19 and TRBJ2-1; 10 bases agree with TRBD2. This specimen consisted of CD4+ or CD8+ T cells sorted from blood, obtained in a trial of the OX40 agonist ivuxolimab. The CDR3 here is CASSPPGAGGRYNEQFF. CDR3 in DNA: TGTGCCAGTAGTCCCCCCGGAGCGGGAGGGCGCTACAATGAGCAGTTCTTC.